This is a list of T cell receptor beta chains from one sample in a study of blood T cell repertoires in COVID-19. Measured with immunoSEQ multiplex PCR; TCRdb has only the in-frame clones, and not every one. The data show fewer than 200,000 clones, 84% seen once. The sequenced sample was peripheral blood. These receptors all come from a man aged 35 to 55 who had recovered from COVID-19. Both conserved end residues are part of each CDR3.

V	J	CDR3
TRBV5-8	TRBJ2-5	CASSWGKQAQGETQYF
TRBV3-1/TRBV3-2	TRBJ1-1	CASSQEIQQGARGTEAFF
TRBV29-1	TRBJ2-3	CSQAGTSGDTQYF
TRBV30	TRBJ1-2	CAWNFNRDGYTF
TRBV21-1	TRBJ1-4	CARSGTTNEKLFF
TRBV3-1/TRBV3-2	TRBJ2-5	CASGGKGSLRETQYF
TRBV9	TRBJ1-1	CASSVGARNTEAFF
TRBV6-6	TRBJ2-7	CASSPGAYEQYF
TRBV19	TRBJ1-4	CASSIDPMDRRKNEKLFF
TRBV30	TRBJ1-6	CAWAPRTGGANSPLHF
TRBV6-6	TRBJ2-7	CASSYPGLGSEQYF
TRBV5-4	TRBJ2-5	CASWVAGGETQYF
TRBV5-6	TRBJ2-7	CASSHAGTTNPYEQYF
TRBV30	TRBJ2-3	CAWTPGPGTDTQYF
TRBV4-3	TRBJ2-2	CASSQERTGGPTGELFF
TRBV24-1	TRBJ2-7	CATSDPTAPYEQYF
TRBV24-1	TRBJ1-1	CATSDWRLGAFF
TRBV28	TRBJ2-1	CASDGQYNEQFF
TRBV27	TRBJ1-1	CASGGGGEAFF
TRBV18	TRBJ1-3	CASSPNRPGAGNTIYF
TRBV4-1	TRBJ2-1	CASSYGRATNNEQFF
TRBV29-1	TRBJ2-1	CSVEWEGQFF
TRBV27	TRBJ2-1	CASSYRTGQPGFGEQFF
TRBV2	TRBJ2-7	CASNPLEEDEQYF
TRBV2	TRBJ2-3	CASSEAAGGDADTQYF
TRBV14	TRBJ2-5	CASSQLTGKETQYF
TRBV9	TRBJ2-3	CASSAREGADTQYF
TRBV29-1	TRBJ1-1	CSVVPTRGRTEAFF
TRBV5-1	TRBJ2-3	CASSLERAGASVQYF
TRBV27	TRBJ2-7	CASSLSETSLPYEQYF
TRBV7-8	TRBJ1-6	CASNPGQGFSSPLHF
TRBV18	TRBJ1-6	CASSPQTGKGDSPLHF
TRBV6-1	TRBJ2-5	CASSEASQGWETQYF
TRBV14	TRBJ2-3	CASNRDRGADTQYF
TRBV24-1	TRBJ2-1	CATSDPGTSRDEQFF
TRBV6-2/TRBV6-3	TRBJ1-3	CASSYFDTRSQNSGNTIYF
TRBV3-1/TRBV3-2	TRBJ2-7	CASSQAGPYEQYF
TRBV18	TRBJ1-4	CASSPGQGAAYKLFF
TRBV7-2	TRBJ1-2	CASSLQQGADGYTF
TRBV27	TRBJ1-6	CASTPSGHINSPLHF